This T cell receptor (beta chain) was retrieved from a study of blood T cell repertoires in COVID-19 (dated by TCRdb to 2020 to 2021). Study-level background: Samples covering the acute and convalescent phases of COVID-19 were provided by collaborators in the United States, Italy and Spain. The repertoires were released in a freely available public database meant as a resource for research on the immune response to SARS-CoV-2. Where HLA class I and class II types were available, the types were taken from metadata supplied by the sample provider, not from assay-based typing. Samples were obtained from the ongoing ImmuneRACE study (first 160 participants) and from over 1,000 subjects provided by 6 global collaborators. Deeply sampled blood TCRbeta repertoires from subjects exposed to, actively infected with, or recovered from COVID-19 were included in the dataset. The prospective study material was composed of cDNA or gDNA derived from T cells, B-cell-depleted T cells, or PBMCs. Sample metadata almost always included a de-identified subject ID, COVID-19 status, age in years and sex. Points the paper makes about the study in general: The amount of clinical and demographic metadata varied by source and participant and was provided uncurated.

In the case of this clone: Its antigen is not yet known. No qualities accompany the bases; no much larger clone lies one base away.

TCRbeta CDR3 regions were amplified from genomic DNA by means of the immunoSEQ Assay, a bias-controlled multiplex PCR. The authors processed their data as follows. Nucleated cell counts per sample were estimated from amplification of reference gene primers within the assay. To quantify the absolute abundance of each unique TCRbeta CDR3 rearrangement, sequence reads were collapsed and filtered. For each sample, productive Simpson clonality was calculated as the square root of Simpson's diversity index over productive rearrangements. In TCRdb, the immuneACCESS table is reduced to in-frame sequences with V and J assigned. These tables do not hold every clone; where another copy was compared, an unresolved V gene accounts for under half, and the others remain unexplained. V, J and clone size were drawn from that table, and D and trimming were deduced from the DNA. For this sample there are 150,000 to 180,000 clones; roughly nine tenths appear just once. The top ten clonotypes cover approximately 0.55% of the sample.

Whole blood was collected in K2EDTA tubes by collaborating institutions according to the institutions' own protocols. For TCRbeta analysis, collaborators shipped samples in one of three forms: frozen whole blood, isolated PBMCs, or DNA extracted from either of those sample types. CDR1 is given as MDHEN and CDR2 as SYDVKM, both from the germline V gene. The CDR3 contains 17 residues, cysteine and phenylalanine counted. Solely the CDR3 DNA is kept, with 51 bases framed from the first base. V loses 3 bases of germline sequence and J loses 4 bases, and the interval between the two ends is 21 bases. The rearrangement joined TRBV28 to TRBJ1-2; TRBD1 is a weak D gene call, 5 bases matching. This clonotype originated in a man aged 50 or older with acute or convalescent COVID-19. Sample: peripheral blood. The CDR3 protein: CASSFGSADTSSYGYTF. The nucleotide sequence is TGTGCCAGCAGTTTTGGGTCGGCGGACACATCGAGCTATGGCTACACCTTC.